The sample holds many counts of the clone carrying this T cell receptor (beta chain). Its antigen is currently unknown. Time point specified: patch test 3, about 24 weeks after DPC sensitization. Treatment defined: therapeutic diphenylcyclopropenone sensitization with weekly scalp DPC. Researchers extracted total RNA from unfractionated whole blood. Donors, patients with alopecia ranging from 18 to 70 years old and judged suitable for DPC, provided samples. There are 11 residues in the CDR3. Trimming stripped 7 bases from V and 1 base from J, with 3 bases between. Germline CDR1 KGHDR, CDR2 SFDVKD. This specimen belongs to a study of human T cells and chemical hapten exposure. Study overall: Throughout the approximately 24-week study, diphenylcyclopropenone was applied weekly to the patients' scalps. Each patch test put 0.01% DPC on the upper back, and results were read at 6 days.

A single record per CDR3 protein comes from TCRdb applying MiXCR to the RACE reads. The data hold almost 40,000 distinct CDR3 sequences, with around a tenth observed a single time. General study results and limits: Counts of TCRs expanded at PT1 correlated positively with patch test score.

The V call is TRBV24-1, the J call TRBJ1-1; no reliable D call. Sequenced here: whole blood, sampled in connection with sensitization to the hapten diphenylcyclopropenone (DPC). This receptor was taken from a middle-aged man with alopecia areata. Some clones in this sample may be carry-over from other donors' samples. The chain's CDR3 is CATRKNTEAFF. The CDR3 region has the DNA TGTGCCACCAGAAAGAACACTGAAGCTTTCTTT.